Following are 13 T cell receptor beta chains from one sample sequenced in a study of cytomegalovirus exposure and HLA in healthy donors (dated by TCRdb to 2016 to 2017). The library was prepared using the immunoSEQ multiplex PCR assay. A mixture of 60 forward primers for TCR Vbeta segments and 13 reverse primers for TCR Jbeta segments was used in the multiplex PCR. Imported from immuneACCESS, the table was reduced by TCRdb to in-frame sequences with V and J called. These copies leave out some clones; in studies compared against another copy, an unresolved V gene accounts for under half, and the cause of the remainder is not known. The sample table holds 130,000 or so clones, of which roughly three quarters were seen once. 1.5% of the sample belongs to the ten largest clones. Sequencing was performed on PBMCs. The receptors shown here come from a woman aged 18-29 years in good health and CMV-seronegative.

This clone was detected only once. The chain carries TRBV4-1 and TRBJ2-1; D perhaps matches TRBD1 (8 bases). The germline CDR1 and CDR2 sequences are MGHRA and YSYEKL. V lost 1 base, J lost 12 bases, and 22 bases lay in between. The CDR3 loop spans 16 amino acids. The CDR3 region has the DNA TGCGCCAGCAGCCAAGTAGGGGACTACACAGGGGGGGGGCAGTTCTTC. Protein sequence: CASSQVGDYTGGGQFF.

The chain has TRBV21-1 and TRBJ2-7; the tabulated D call, TRBD2, remains unverified against the DNA. TRBV21-1 is reported as a pseudogene. CDR3 length equals 16 residues. CDR3 coding DNA: TGTGCCAGCAGCAAAAGGTCGACAGACGGGGGTTACGAGCAGTACTTC. This encodes CASSKRSTDGGYEQYF.

The J gene is TRBJ2-1, the V gene TRBV10-3; D is perhaps TRBD1 (5 bases). The V gene's germline CDR1 is ENHRY and CDR2 SYGVKD. This CDR3 has 14 amino acids. V dropped 5 bases and J dropped 4 bases, with 12 bases sitting between them. The CDR3 sequence is CAISRSTGYNEQFF. In DNA form, the CDR3 reads TGTGCCATCAGTAGGAGTACAGGATACAATGAGCAGTTCTTC.

The V and J genes are TRBV5-1 and TRBJ2-3, with TRBD2 identical over 9 bases. Trimming took 2 bases from V and 1 from J; bases not matched to a gene: 2. The germline V gene encodes CDR1 SGHRS and CDR2 YFSETQ. This CDR3 contains 15 residues. CDR3: CASSFLAGGTDTQYF. The CDR3 DNA sequence: TGCGCCAGCAGCTTTTTAGCGGGAGGCACAGATACGCAGTATTTT. Together with reference TRBV5-1 and TRBJ2-3, the CDR3 gives the full variable domain: KAGVTQTPRYLIKTRGQQVTLSCSPISGHRSVSWYQQTPGQGLQFLFEYFSETQRNKGNFPGRFSGRQFSNSRSEMNVSTLELGDSALYLCASSFLAGGTDTQYFGPGTRLTVL.

This clone was counted between two and nine times. The rearrangement links TRBV5-4 to TRBJ1-2; TRBD1 might be the D (5 bases). Trimming removed 1 base from V and 6 bases from J, with 16 bases in between. The germline gives CDR1 SGHNT, CDR2 YYREEE (reference sequence). CDR3 length equals 15 residues. CDR3 in DNA: TGTGCCAGCAGCTTGTGGGCAGGGTTGATCGATGGCTACACCTTC. The encoded protein is CASSLWAGLIDGYTF.

The genes are TRBV27 and TRBJ2-1; 7 bases are shared with TRBD2. CDR3 length: 16 amino acids. Per the germline V gene, CDR1 is MNHEY and CDR2 is SMNVEV (reference sequence). V lost 8 bases and J lost 0; bases outside the gene matches: 10. CDR3 bases: TGTGCCAGCGTCGGGAGCGGGATCCCCTCCTACAATGAGCAGTTCTTC. It specifies CASVGSGIPSYNEQFF.

The J gene is TRBJ1-5, the V gene TRBV18; a possible D gene is TRBD1 (5 bases). Trimming pared 6 bases from V and 4 bases from J, leaving 16 bases between. Germline CDR1 is KGHSH and CDR2 is LQKENI. The CDR3 extends over 15 amino acids. In DNA form, the CDR3 reads TGTGCCAGCTCCCCGGGGGAGGGTAGAAATCAGCCCCAGCATTTT. The encoded protein is CASSPGEGRNQPQHF. The full variable domain, completed using reference TRBV18 and TRBJ1-5, is NAGVMQNPRHLVRRRGQEARLRCSPMKGHSHVYWYRQLPEEGLKFMVYLQKENIIDESGMPKERFSAEFPKEGPSILRIQQVVRGDSAAYFCASSPGEGRNQPQHFGDGTRLSIL.

The gene calls are TRBV2 and TRBJ2-3; D is ambiguous. CDR3 size: 13 residues. The V gene's germline CDR1 is SNHLY and CDR2 FYNNEI. Trimming pared 7 bases from V and 6 bases from J, leaving 14 bases between. CDR3 protein: CASILSKSDTQYF. In nucleotides, the CDR3 is TGTGCCAGCATCCTGAGCAAGTCTGATACGCAGTATTTT.

The chain employs TRBV4-1 and TRBJ2-3, with 9 bases aligning to TRBD2. The CDR3 has 17 amino acids. Trimming took 4 bases from V and 0 from J; bases not matched to a gene: 8. From germline, CDR1 is MGHRA and CDR2 YSYEKL. The CDR3: CASSPGTSGSSTDTQYF. In nucleotides, the CDR3 is TGCGCCAGCAGCCCCGGAACTAGCGGGTCTAGCACAGATACGCAGTATTTT.

V usage is TRBV7-9 and J usage is TRBJ2-7; TRBD2 matches at 8 bases. The V gene end was trimmed by 5 bases and the J gene end by 3 bases; junction bases not matched to a gene: 6. The CDR3 is made up of 14 amino acids. Per the germline V gene, CDR1 is SEHNR and CDR2 is FQNEAQ (reference sequence). The CDR3 loop is CASSGGTRDYEQYF. As DNA, the CDR3 is TGTGCCAGCAGCGGGGGGACTAGGGACTACGAGCAGTACTTC.

The genes are TRBV7-9 and TRBJ2-3, with TRBD2 identical over 7 bases. With V trimmed by 1 base and J by 8 bases, 12 bases remained unmatched. Germline lookup yields CDR1 SEHNR and CDR2 FQNEAQ (reference sequence). This CDR3 comprises 16 residues. CDR3 DNA sequence: TGTGCCAGCAGCTTAGGGCTAGCGGACCGCCTGGGTACGCAGTATTTT. Encoded protein: CASSLGLADRLGTQYF.

The chain uses TRBV18 and TRBJ2-4; a possible D gene is TRBD1 (7 bases). Trimming left V 6 bases short and J 7 bases short, with 13 bases between. The CDR3 contains 13 residues. Germline CDR1 KGHSH, CDR2 LQKENI. The CDR3 DNA reads TGTGCCAGCTCCCCAGGGGGAGGCAACATTCAGTACTTC. This sequence encodes CASSPGGGNIQYF.

The rearrangement uses TRBV7-2 and TRBJ2-7, with TRBD2 identical over 8 bases. The CDR3 runs to 14 residues. Germline V gene data show CDR1 as SGHTA and CDR2 as FQGNSA. Trimming at V came to 5 bases and at J to 2 bases, leaving 5 bases not matched to a gene. The CDR3: CASSLTAGAYEQYF. CDR3 nucleotides: TGTGCCAGCAGCCTCACAGCGGGAGCCTACGAGCAGTACTTC.